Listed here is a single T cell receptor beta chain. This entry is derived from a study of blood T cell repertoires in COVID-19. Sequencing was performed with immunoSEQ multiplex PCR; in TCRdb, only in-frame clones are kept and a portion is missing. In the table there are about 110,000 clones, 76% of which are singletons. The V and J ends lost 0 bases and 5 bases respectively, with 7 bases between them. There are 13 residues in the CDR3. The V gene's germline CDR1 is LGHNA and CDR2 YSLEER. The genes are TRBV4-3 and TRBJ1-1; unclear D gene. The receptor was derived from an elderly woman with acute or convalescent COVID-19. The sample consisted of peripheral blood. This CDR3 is CASSQESRTEAFF. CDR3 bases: TGCGCCAGCAGCCAAGAATCCCGGACTGAAGCTTTCTTT.